This T cell receptor (beta chain) is from a study of early T cells in non-severe SARS-CoV-2 infection. Whole-study context: Sequencing input comprised bulk RNA from unsorted whole blood; chain pairing was not available.

cDNA molecules, individually, were tagged with unique molecular identifiers. One entry per CDR3 protein results from TCRdb running MiXCR on the 5' RACE reads. The table records 60,000 or so distinct CDR3 sequences, around 13% of them present only once. The V end was cut by 3 bases, the J end by 0 bases, with 6 bases between. Germline lookup yields CDR1 SGHRS and CDR2 YFSETQ. The CDR3 spans 13 residues. The clonotype was recovered from an adult who was a healthcare worker with PCR-confirmed SARS-CoV-2 infection or an uninfected control (not recorded which). Material: whole blood. The gene calls are TRBV5-1 and TRBJ1-1; D is unresolved. This CDR3 is CASSSGLNTEAFF. CDR3 coding DNA: TGCGCCAGCAGCTCCGGCTTGAACACTGAAGCTTTCTTT.